The clone carrying this T cell receptor beta chain was seen a single time. The sample comes from a study of Ad26.COV2.S vaccination and SARS-CoV-2 variants. Stated treatment: some 20 received Ad26.COV2.S at low or high dose, single or two shots; about 5 received placebo; per-sample allocation not given. It was on day 63 after the first vaccine or placebo injection that samples were taken. In germline, CDR1 is SNHLY, CDR2 FYNNEI. The CDR3 has 14 amino acids. The V and J ends lost 6 bases and 2 bases respectively, with 13 bases between them. TCRdb's table, derived via immunoSEQ multiplex PCR, lists solely in-frame clones and lacks some. The data contain roughly 410,000 clones, 83% of them singletons.

J is TRBJ1-1 and V is TRBV2; the D gene is possibly TRBD1 (5 bases). This clonotype originated in a person between 18 and 65 years old who received the Ad26.COV2.S COVID-19 vaccine or a placebo. The sequencing used peripheral blood, collected in a trial of Ad26.COV2.S vaccine versus placebo. CDR3 nucleotides: TGTGCCAGCAGCAGCGGGGGGGGAAACACTGAAGCTTTCTTT. It specifies CASSSGGGNTEAFF.